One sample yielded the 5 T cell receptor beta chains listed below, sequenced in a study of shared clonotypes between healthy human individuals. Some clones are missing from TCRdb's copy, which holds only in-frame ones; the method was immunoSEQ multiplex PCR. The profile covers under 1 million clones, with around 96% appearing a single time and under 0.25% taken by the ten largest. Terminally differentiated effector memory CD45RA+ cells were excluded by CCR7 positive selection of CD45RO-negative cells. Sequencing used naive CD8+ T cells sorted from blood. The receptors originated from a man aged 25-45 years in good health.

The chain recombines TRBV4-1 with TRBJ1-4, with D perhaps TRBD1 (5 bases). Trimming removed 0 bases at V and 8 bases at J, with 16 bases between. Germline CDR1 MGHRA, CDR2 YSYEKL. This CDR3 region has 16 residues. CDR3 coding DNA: TGCGCCAGCAGCCAAGACAGACAGCCGATTAAAGAAAAACTGTTTTTT. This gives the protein CASSQDRQPIKEKLFF.

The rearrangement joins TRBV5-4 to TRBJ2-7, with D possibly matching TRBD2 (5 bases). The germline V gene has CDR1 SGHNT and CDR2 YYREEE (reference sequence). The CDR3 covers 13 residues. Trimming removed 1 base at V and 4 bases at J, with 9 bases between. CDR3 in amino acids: CASSLWSGYEQYF. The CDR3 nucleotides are TGTGCCAGCAGCTTGTGGTCGGGGTACGAGCAGTACTTC.

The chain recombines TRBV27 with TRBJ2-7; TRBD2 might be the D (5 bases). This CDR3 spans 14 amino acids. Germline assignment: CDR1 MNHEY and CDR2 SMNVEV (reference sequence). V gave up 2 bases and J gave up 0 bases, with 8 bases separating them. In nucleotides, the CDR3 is TGTGCCAGCAGTTTACAAGGGAGCTCCTACGAGCAGTACTTC. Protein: CASSLQGSSYEQYF.

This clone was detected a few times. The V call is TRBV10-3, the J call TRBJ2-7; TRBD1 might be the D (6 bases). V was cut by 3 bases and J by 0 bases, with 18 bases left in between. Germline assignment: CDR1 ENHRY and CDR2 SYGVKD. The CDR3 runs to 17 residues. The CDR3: CAISEGFGQGSSYEQYF. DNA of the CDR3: TGTGCCATCAGTGAAGGTTTTGGGCAGGGGAGCTCCTACGAGCAGTACTTC.

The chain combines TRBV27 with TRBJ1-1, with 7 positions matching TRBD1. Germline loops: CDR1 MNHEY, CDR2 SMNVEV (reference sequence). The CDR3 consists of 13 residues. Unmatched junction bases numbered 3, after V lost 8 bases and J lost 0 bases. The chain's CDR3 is CASYDRVNTEAFF. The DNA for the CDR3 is TGTGCCAGCTACGACAGGGTGAACACTGAAGCTTTCTTT.